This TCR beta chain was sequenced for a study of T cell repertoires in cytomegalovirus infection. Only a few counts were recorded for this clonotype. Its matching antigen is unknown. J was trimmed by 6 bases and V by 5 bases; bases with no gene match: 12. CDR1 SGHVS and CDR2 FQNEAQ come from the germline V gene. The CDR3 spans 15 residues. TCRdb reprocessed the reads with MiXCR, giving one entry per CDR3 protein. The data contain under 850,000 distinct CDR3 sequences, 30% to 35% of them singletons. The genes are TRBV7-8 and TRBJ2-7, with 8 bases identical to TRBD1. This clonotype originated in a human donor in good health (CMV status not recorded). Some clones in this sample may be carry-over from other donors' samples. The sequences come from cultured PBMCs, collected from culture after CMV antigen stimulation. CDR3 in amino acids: CASSPRPGTGPEQYF. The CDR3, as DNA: TGTGCCAGCAGCCCACGTCCCGGGACAGGTCCCGAGCAGTACTTC.